This T cell receptor (beta chain) was documented in a study of blood T cell repertoires in COVID-19. CDR1 is SGHRS and CDR2 is YFSETQ in the germline V gene. V gave up 1 base and J gave up 9 bases; unmatched junction bases: 4. The CDR3 spans 14 residues. Under the authors' procedure: Amplified reference gene primers provided the basis for estimating nucleated cell counts. Assay used: immunoSEQ multiplex PCR; TCRdb lists only in-frame clones, some missing. V and J calls and clone size come straight from that table; D and trimming were deduced from the DNA. Here the sample spans 95,000 or so clones, approximately 79% being singletons.

The source material was peripheral blood. V and J are TRBV5-1 and TRBJ2-1, with 10 bases matching TRBD2. This clonotype originated in an elderly woman with active or convalescent COVID-19. This CDR3 is CASSLLAGDTEQFF. The DNA of the CDR3 is TGCGCCAGCAGCTTGCTAGCGGGAGACACTGAGCAGTTCTTC. Variable domain in full (rest from reference TRBV5-1 and TRBJ2-1): KAGVTQTPRYLIKTRGQQVTLSCSPISGHRSVSWYQQTPGQGLQFLFEYFSETQRNKGNFPGRFSGRQFSNSRSEMNVSTLELGDSALYLCASSLLAGDTEQFFGPGTRLTVL.